This TCR beta chain was recovered during a study of cytotoxic CD8 clonotypes in ibrutinib-treated CLL. The germline V gene encodes CDR1 GTSNPN and CDR2 SVGIG (reference sequence). Trimming at V came to 3 bases and at J to 1 base, leaving 5 bases not matched to a gene. This CDR3 contains 15 residues. Investigators sought sequencing depths of between 1 in 200,000 and 1 in 1 million T cells. Assay: immunoSEQ multiplex PCR; the TCRdb copy retains only in-frame clones and omits some. Here the sample spans about 140,000 clones, around 82% being singletons. The source is a human donor with chronic lymphocytic leukemia. The chain recombines TRBV30 with TRBJ2-2, with TRBD1 matching 7 bases. The source material was PBMCs, sampled after 36 months of ibrutinib treatment. CDR3 nucleotides: TGTGCCTGGAGGTTTGGGACAGAGAACACCGGGGAGCTGTTTTTT. It encodes CAWRFGTENTGELFF.